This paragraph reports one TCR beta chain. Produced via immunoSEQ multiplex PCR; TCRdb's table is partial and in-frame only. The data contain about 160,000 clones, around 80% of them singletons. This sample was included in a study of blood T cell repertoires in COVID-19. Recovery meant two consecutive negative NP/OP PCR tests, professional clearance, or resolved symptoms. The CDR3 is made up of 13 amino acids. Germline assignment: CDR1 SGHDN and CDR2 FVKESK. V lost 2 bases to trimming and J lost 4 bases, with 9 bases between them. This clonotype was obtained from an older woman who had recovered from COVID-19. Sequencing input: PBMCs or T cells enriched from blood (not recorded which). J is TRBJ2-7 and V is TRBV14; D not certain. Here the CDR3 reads CASSQLMTYEQYF. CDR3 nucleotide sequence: TGTGCCAGCAGCCAATTAATGACTTACGAGCAGTACTTC. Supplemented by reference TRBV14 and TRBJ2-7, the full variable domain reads EAGVTQFPSHSVIEKGQTVTLRCDPISGHDNLYWYRRVMGKEIKFLLHFVKESKQDESGMPNNRFLAERTGGTYSTLKVQPAELEDSGVYFCASSQLMTYEQYFGPGTRLTVT.